Below, one T cell receptor beta chain is given with its context. The data stem from a study of T-cell reconstitution after alpha-beta-depleted transplantation in children. Germline V lookup: CDR1 SQVTM, CDR2 ANQGSEA. V was cut by 5 bases and J by 7 bases, with 14 bases left in between. This CDR3 spans 12 amino acids. The TCRbeta library incorporated unique molecular identifiers. TCRdb re-called the PCR reads through MiXCR, storing one row per CDR3 protein. Here the sample spans roughly 500,000 distinct CDR3 sequences, around a third being singletons. The sample in question was PBMCs from the stem cell graft donor, obtained from the stem cell graft. The rearrangement joins TRBV29-1 to TRBJ1-2; D is ambiguous. The TCR comes from a human donor who donated a stem cell graft to a child with aplastic anemia. CDR3 in DNA: TGCAGCGTTAACGAGCTGAGATCTGGCTACACCTTC. The encoded protein is CSVNELRSGYTF.